This note documents a single T cell receptor beta chain sequence. Its cognate antigen is unknown. The sample is drawn from a study of T-cell memory formation after mild COVID-19. For the study at large: Largely, the TCR clusters proved donor specific. Study-wide results and limits: Day 15 to 85 contracting clones showed balanced CD4/CD8; day 15 to 37 expanders favored CD4+. Among contracting clones, CD4+ were mainly CM/EM and CD8+ enriched in EMRA.

The 5'RACE method, run with constant-segment primers, produced TCR alpha and TCR beta cDNA libraries (carrying sample barcodes and UMIs). Via MiXCR, TCRdb re-called the 5' RACE reads, giving one row per CDR3 protein. The profile shows hundreds of thousands of distinct CDR3 sequences, 23% of them singletons. The clonotype originates from an adult woman who had mild COVID-19 (a few samples of this study predate the infection). Cell type and time point are not known. Sequencing was performed on PBMCs or a T cell subset sorted from them (not recorded which).

The CDR3 DNA follows: TGTGCCACCAGTGGAGGACAAATCTCTGGGGCCAACGTCCTGACTTTC. Translated, it gives CATSGGQISGANVLTF. This chain connects TRBV24-1 to TRBJ2-6, with a possible D match to TRBD1 (5 bases). The germline CDR1 and CDR2 sequences are KGHDR and SFDVKD. The CDR3 runs 16 residues. V lost 5 bases and J 0 bases, leaving 10 bases between the germline ends.